Sequencing of this T cell receptor (beta chain) was carried out in a study of identical twins. Findings and limits, study-wide: A partial confounding effect on zero-insertion analyses could come from invariant MAIT and iNKT cells.

To note about this clonotype: Its antigen remains unknown.

The length of the CDR3 is 14 residues. The germline V gene has CDR1 SEHNR and CDR2 FQNEAQ (reference sequence). The V gene lost 8 bases and the J gene lost 0 bases, with 10 bases spanning the gap. TCRdb passed the 5' RACE reads through MiXCR, listing each CDR3 protein once. This table has 200,000 to 250,000 distinct CDR3 sequences, about 13% appearing once. This sample also appeared in a second study, on yellow fever vaccine responses in identical twins.

The chain uses TRBV7-9 and TRBJ1-4; D not resolved. Specimen: memory (CD45RO+) T cells sorted from blood. This TCR was recovered from a woman between 18 and 29 years old in good health. Written as DNA, the CDR3 is TGTGCCAGCGGAATAGGCTCAACTAATGAAAAACTGTTTTTT. The encoded protein is CASGIGSTNEKLFF.